Below, 10 T cell receptor beta chains from the same sample are listed, as sequenced in a study of blood T cell repertoires in COVID-19. The protocol was immunoSEQ multiplex PCR, while the TCRdb copy is restricted to in-frame clones and leaves out a portion. The sample contains over 150,000 clones, around 90% of which appear only once. Sequenced input: peripheral blood. These receptors originate from a man in his sixties with COVID-19, enrolled during active disease.

This chain uses TRBV4-3 with TRBJ2-4; 14 positions agree with TRBD2. Trimming took 1 base from V and 8 from J; bases not matched to a gene: 4. CDR3 length: 16 residues. Germline V gene data show CDR1 as LGHNA and CDR2 as YSLEER. In DNA, the CDR3 is TGCGCCAGCAGCCAAGGACTAGCGGGGGGGCCGGACATTCAGTACTTC. This encodes CASSQGLAGGPDIQYF.

This clone was counted a single time. The chain is built from TRBV14 and TRBJ2-1; possible D gene TRBD2, 7 bases. V was shortened by 3 bases and J by 1 base, with 22 bases between the two germline ends. The CDR3 is made up of 19 amino acids. Germline V lookup: CDR1 SGHDN, CDR2 FVKESK. The CDR3 sequence is CASSQDLLRGRGSYNEQFF. In nucleotides, the CDR3 is TGTGCCAGCAGCCAGGACCTCCTGAGGGGGAGGGGGTCCTACAATGAGCAGTTCTTC.

The gene calls are TRBV7-3 and TRBJ1-1; D remains unclear. In germline, CDR1 is SGHTA, CDR2 FQGTGA. This CDR3 is 13 amino acids long. V dropped 5 bases and J dropped 1 base, with 8 bases sitting between them. In DNA form, the CDR3 reads TGTGCCAGCAGCCCCGCAGGGAACACTGAAGCTTTCTTT. Amino acids: CASSPAGNTEAFF.

The rearrangement joins TRBV2 to TRBJ1-5, with D tentatively TRBD1 (5 bases). The CDR3 has 15 residues. Germline V CDR1 and CDR2: SNHLY, FYNNEI. V gave up 5 bases and J gave up 4 bases, with 15 bases separating them. The CDR3 DNA reads as TGTGCCAGCAGTACACAGGTCTTGGCGAATCAGCCCCAGCATTTT. Protein sequence: CASSTQVLANQPQHF.

This chain joins TRBV19 and TRBJ2-5; 13 nucleotides match TRBD2. V lost 6 bases to trimming and J lost 4 bases; unmatched junction nucleotides: 5. This CDR3 contains 15 residues. Germline V gives CDR1 LNHDA, CDR2 SQIVND (reference sequence). Here the CDR3 DNA reads TGTGCCAGTAGCCCGGGACTAGCGGGAAGAGAGACCCAGTACTTC. It codes for CASSPGLAGRETQYF.

This rearrangement joins TRBV6-5 to TRBJ2-2, with a weak D call TRBD1 (6 bases). Per the germline V gene, CDR1 is MNHEY and CDR2 is SVGAGI. The V end was cut by 3 bases, the J end by 0 bases, with 8 bases between. CDR3 length: 15 residues. The CDR3: CASSYNRANTGELFF. Written as DNA, the CDR3 is TGTGCCAGCAGTTATAACAGGGCGAACACCGGGGAGCTGTTTTTT.

Concerning this clone: An end of the junction differs from the germline gene, which may be a read error. CDR3 region: CPMRVPPSSYGQYF. In nucleotides, the CDR3 is TGCCCCATGAGAGTCCCTCCTAGCTCCTACGGGCAGTACTTC. The genes are TRBV29-1 and TRBJ2-7, with D possibly matching TRBD2 (5 bases). CDR3 length equals 14 residues. CDR1 is SQVTM, CDR2 ANQGSEA, per germline.

V gene TRBV30 combines with J gene TRBJ2-1, with 7 bases matching TRBD1. The J segment lost 2 bases and the V segment lost 0 bases, leaving 1 base of the junction unmatched. The CDR3 is 14 amino acids. CDR1 GTSNPN and CDR2 SVGIG come from the germline V gene (reference sequence). The CDR3 here is CAWSVGTAYNEQFF. DNA of the CDR3: TGTGCCTGGAGTGTGGGGACAGCCTACAATGAGCAGTTCTTC. Full variable domain (remainder filled in from reference TRBV30 and TRBJ2-1): SQTIHQWPATLVQPVGSPLSLECTVEGTSNPNLYWYRQAAGRGLQLLFYSVGIGQISSEVPQNLSASRPQDRQFILSSKKLLLSDSGFYLCAWSVGTAYNEQFFGPGTRLTVL.

CDR3 nucleotides: TGTGCCAGCAGCATAACTAGCGGGAGTCTCGGCGAGCAGTACTTC. Its protein product is CASSITSGSLGEQYF. The chain has TRBV7-2 and TRBJ2-7; 11 bases map to TRBD2. This CDR3 region has 15 residues. Germline V gives CDR1 SGHTA, CDR2 FQGNSA. The V segment lost 5 bases and the J segment 6 bases; nucleotides outside the gene matches: 9.

This chain links TRBV5-4 with TRBJ2-5; TRBD1 agrees at 8 bases. V dropped 0 bases and J dropped 2; count of bases not matched to a gene: 3. Germline lookup yields CDR1 SGHNT and CDR2 YYREEE (reference sequence). This CDR3 region has 15 residues. This chain's CDR3 is CASSLGGTGQETQYF. The CDR3 bases are TGTGCCAGCAGCTTGGGAGGGACAGGACAAGAGACCCAGTACTTC.